This record looks at one T cell receptor beta chain sequence and its context. Its antigen is currently unknown. The read is 3 residues too short to cover the CDR3 end, so that end is filled in from the germline J gene. The data belong to a study of T cell clonality in common variable immunodeficiency. Overall study results and limits: In common variable immunodeficiency, TCR beta chains reportedly carried fewer deletions and N-nucleotide insertions. What drives increased CVID clonality needs T cell subpopulation sequencing.

Sequenced by immunoSEQ multiplex PCR; TCRdb stores in-frame clones only, minus some. This sample comprises 11,000 to 15,000 clones, none seen once only. This CDR3 region has 15 residues. V was clipped by 4 bases and J by 7 bases; unmatched bases: 9. CDR1 SGHTA and CDR2 FQGTGA come from the germline V gene. Material for sequencing was peripheral blood mononuclear cells. This chain uses TRBV7-3 with TRBJ2-4; 8 positions agree with TRBD2. This receptor was obtained from a human donor with common variable immunodeficiency. CDR3 residues: CASSSAGTRKNIQYF. The covered CDR3 bases are TGTGCCAGCAGCTCCGCCGGGACTAGGAAGAACATT.